This TCR beta chain was recorded in a study of spatial heterogeneity in lung cancer. On each TCR cDNA molecule, a unique molecular identifier was present. From the 5' RACE reads, TCRdb called clonotypes with MiXCR, one entry per CDR3 protein. The profile covers roughly 11,000 distinct CDR3 sequences, with 14% to 15% appearing a single time and around 16% taken by the ten largest. Germline V gene lookup returns CDR1 MNHNY and CDR2 SVGAGI (reference sequence). This CDR3 region has 16 residues. V shed 0 bases and J 8 bases; nucleotides not matched to a gene: 4. This clonotype is judged medium-sized. Its antigen is still unknown. Time point given: sample taken at primary tumor resection. The 72 donors had untreated early-stage non-small cell lung cancer. Sequencing was performed on whole RNA extracted from tumor and nontumor lung tissue, or from frozen PBMC, and the material was left unsorted. Study-wide findings and caveats: Regional and ubiquitous nonsynonymous mutations were tracked by counts of regional and ubiquitous expanded TCRs, respectively. Tumor mutation count correlated with how many alpha and beta TCRs expanded intratumorally.

The sample was lung tumor tissue, taken at surgery. The chain couples TRBV6-6 to TRBJ2-2; 12 positions match TRBD1. The TCR originated in a male donor with early-stage non-small cell lung cancer. Here the CDR3 reads CASSYSGTGGTGELFF. The DNA of the CDR3 is TGTGCCAGCAGTTACTCCGGGACAGGGGGCACGGGGGAGCTGTTTTTT.